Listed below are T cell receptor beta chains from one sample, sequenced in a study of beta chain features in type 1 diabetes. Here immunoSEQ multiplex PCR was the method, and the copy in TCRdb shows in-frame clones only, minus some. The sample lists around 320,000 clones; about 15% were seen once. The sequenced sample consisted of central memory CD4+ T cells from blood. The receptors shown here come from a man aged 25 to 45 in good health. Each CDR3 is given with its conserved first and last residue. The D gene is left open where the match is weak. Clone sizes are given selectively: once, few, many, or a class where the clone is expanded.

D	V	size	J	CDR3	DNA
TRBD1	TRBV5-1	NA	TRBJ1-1	CASSGTGMATEAFF	TGCGCCAGCAGCGGGACAGGGATGGCCACTGAAGCTTTCTTT
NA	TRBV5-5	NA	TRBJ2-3	CASSLLRFSTDTQYF	TGTGCCAGCAGCTTGCTCAGGTTTAGCACAGATACGCAGTATTTT
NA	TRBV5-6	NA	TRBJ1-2	CASSLLRGYTF	TGTGCCAGCAGCTTGCTGCGGGGCTACACCTTC
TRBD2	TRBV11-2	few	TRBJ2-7	CASSRVGGLREQYF	TGTGCCAGCAGCCGAGTCGGGGGGTTACGCGAGCAGTACTTC
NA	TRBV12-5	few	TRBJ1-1	CASGPGLRHTEAFF	TGTGCTAGTGGGCCGGGACTACGGCACACTGAAGCTTTCTTT
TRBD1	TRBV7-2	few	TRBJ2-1	CASRTGGYNEQFF	TGTGCCAGCAGGACAGGGGGCTACAATGAGCAGTTCTTC
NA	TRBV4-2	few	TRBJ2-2	CASSPEQTRAGELFF	TGTGCCAGCAGCCCCGAACAAACTAGAGCCGGGGAGCTGTTTTTT
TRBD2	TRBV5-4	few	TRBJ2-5	CASSFKTSGEETQYF	TGTGCCAGCAGCTTCAAGACTAGCGGGGAAGAGACCCAGTACTTC
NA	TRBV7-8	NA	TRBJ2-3	CASSLGGAGADTQYF	TGTGCCAGCAGCCTAGGGGGGGCTGGGGCAGATACGCAGTATTTT
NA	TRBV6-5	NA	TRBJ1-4	CASSYYRQLSEKLFF	TGTGCCAGCAGTTACTATAGGCAGTTGAGTGAAAAACTGTTTTTT
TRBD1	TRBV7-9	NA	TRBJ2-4	CASSWTGAKNIQYF	TGTGCCAGCAGCTGGACAGGGGCCAAAAACATTCAGTACTTC
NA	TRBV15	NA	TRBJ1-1	CATKADQNTEAFF	TGTGCCACCAAGGCAGACCAGAACACTGAAGCTTTCTTT
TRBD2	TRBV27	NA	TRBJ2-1	CASSFSSGTSGQFF	TGTGCCAGCAGTTTCTCCTCCGGGACTAGCGGGCAGTTCTTC
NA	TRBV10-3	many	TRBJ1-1	CAISVTGTQNTEAFF	TGTGCCATCAGTGTTACCGGGACACAGAACACTGAAGCTTTCTTT
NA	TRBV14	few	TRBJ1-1	CASSQGQFNTEAFF	TGTGCCAGCAGCCAAGGGCAGTTTAACACTGAAGCTTTCTTT
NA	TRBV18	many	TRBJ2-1	CASSPRRSNEQFF	TGTGCCAGCTCACCAAGGCGCAGCAATGAGCAGTTCTTC
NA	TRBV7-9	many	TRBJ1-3	CASSSPGQGRNTIYF	TGTGCCAGCAGCTCTCCGGGACAAGGGCGCAACACCATATATTTT
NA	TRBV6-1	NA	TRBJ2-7	CASSSTPGHPTEQYF	TGTGCCAGCAGTTCCACTCCGGGACACCCCACCGAGCAGTACTTC
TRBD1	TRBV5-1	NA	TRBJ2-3	CASSPEGYRGADTQYF	TGCGCCAGCAGCCCGGAAGGATACAGGGGGGCAGATACGCAGTATTTT
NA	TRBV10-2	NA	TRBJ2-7	CASFEGVTYEQYF	TGCGCCAGTTTCGAGGGGGTAACCTACGAGCAGTACTTC
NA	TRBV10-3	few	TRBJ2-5	CAISDGPGQETQYF	TGTGCCATCAGTGACGGACCAGGCCAAGAGACCCAGTACTTC
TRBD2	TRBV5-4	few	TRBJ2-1	CASSFSDASGYNEQFF	TGTGCCAGCAGCTTCTCTGACGCTAGCGGCTACAATGAGCAGTTCTTC
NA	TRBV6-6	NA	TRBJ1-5	CASSYGRSGQPQHF	TGTGCCAGCAGTTACGGCAGGTCGGGCCAGCCCCAGCATTTT
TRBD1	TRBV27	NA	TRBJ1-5	CASTLFHRDRVSFSNQPQHF	TGTGCCAGCACTCTCTTCCACCGGGACAGGGTTTCTTTTAGCAATCAGCCCCAGCATTTT
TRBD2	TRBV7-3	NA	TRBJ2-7	CASSSSGTTYEQYF	TGTGCCAGCAGCTCATCTGGGACTACCTACGAGCAGTACTTC